These 30 T cell receptor beta chains were sequenced from one sample in a study of vaccination and CD4 T cells after COVID-19. The sample's treatment: roughly 10-day PBMC culture with coronavirus spike peptide pools or control peptides (ViraFEST assay). Oncomine TCR Beta short-read sequencing was applied to DNA from cultured CD4+ T cells. TCRdb analysed the PCR reads with MiXCR anew, one entry per CDR3 protein. The data show approximately 11,000 distinct CDR3 sequences, approximately 60% seen once. These TCRs' antigens remain unknown. The sequenced material came from CD4+ T cells from blood, cultured in vitro. The receptor source for this set is a human donor who had recovered from COVID-19.

The V gene is TRBV20-1, the J gene TRBJ2-3; 15 bases match TRBD2. The CDR3 covers 16 residues. V lost 5 bases to trimming and J lost 4 bases; unmatched junction nucleotides: 7. Germline V gene sequence: CDR1 DFQATT, CDR2 SNEGSKA (reference sequence). The CDR3 bases are TGCAGTGCTGTTGGACTAGCGGGAGGGCCGGCAGATACGCAGTATTTT. Protein sequence: CSAVGLAGGPADTQYF.

The chain carries TRBV11-3 and TRBJ2-7; TRBD1 matches at 7 bases. With 5 bases clipped from V and 2 bases from J, the junction kept 6 bases outside the gene matches. Germline V gives CDR1 SGHNT, CDR2 YENEEA. CDR3 length: 14 residues. The CDR3 DNA is TGTGCCAGCAGCCCCCGGGACAGAACCTACGAGCAGTACTTC. Its protein product is CASSPRDRTYEQYF.

By its share, this clonotype is medium-sized (0.01 to 0.1%). The chain uses TRBV27 and TRBJ2-7, with TRBD1 matching 8 bases. With 8 bases clipped from V and 1 base from J, the junction kept 4 bases outside the gene matches. The CDR3 length is 13 residues. Germline lookup yields CDR1 MNHEY and CDR2 SMNVEV (reference sequence). CDR3 nucleotides: TGTGCCAGCCGACGACAGGGGTCCTACGAGCAGTACTTC. This gives the protein CASRRQGSYEQYF.

This clonotype turned up a few times. This sequence joins TRBV27 and TRBJ2-7, with D hard to call. This CDR3 has 16 amino acids. V was trimmed by 1 base and J by 4 bases, leaving 17 bases between them. Germline CDR1 reads MNHEY; CDR2 reads SMNVEV (reference sequence). The CDR3 loop reads CASSLFRPTRVYEQYF. CDR3 coding DNA: TGTGCCAGCAGTTTATTCCGACCGACAAGAGTTTACGAGCAGTACTTC.

The chain is built from TRBV2 and TRBJ2-7, with D possibly being TRBD1 (5 bases). V shed 4 bases and J shed 6 bases, with 13 bases lying between them. Germline V CDR1 and CDR2: SNHLY, FYNNEI. The CDR3 has 13 amino acids. CDR3: CASSVMGRGEQYF. The CDR3 region has the DNA TGTGCCAGCAGTGTCATGGGGCGCGGCGAGCAGTACTTC. The full variable domain, completed using reference TRBV2 and TRBJ2-7, is EPEVTQTPSHQVTQMGQEVILRCVPISNHLYFYWYRQILGQKVEFLVSFYNNEISEKSEIFDDQFSVERPDGSNFTLKIRSTKLEDSAMYFCASSVMGRGEQYFGPGTRLTVT.

This clonotype appeared a single time. The chain recombines TRBV7-3 with TRBJ2-2, with 8 nucleotides matching TRBD2. Germline V gene data show CDR1 as SGHTA and CDR2 as FQGTGA. CDR3 length: 15 amino acids. Losses at the gene ends were 3 bases for V and 2 bases for J; bases not matched to a gene: 2. CDR3 loop: CASSFRGGNTGELFF. The CDR3 DNA reads as TGTGCCAGCAGCTTCCGGGGGGGAAACACCGGGGAGCTGTTTTTT.

This clonotype was detected a few times. V is TRBV20-1 and J is TRBJ2-3, with D unclear. Germline lookup yields CDR1 DFQATT and CDR2 SNEGSKA (reference sequence). Trimming removed 1 base at V and 5 bases at J, with 10 bases between. The CDR3 sequence is 13 residues long. This CDR3 is CSARAPRGDTQYF. The CDR3 DNA is TGCAGTGCTAGAGCTCCCAGAGGAGATACGCAGTATTTT.

This clonotype occurred a few times. The rearrangement links TRBV20-1 to TRBJ2-4; D remains unclear. Germline lookup yields CDR1 DFQATT and CDR2 SNEGSKA (reference sequence). This CDR3 has 13 residues. The V end was cut by 2 bases, the J end by 5 bases, with 10 bases between. CDR3 sequence (DNA): TGCAGTGCTAGAATACCCACCCAAAACATTCAGTACTTC. This translates into CSARIPTQNIQYF.

This chain uses TRBV7-9 with TRBJ2-1, with D uncertain. The CDR3 is 16 residues long. The V end lost 5 bases, the J end lost 6 bases, and 20 bases lay between the germline ends. The germline CDR1 and CDR2 sequences are SEHNR and FQNEAQ (reference sequence). Written as DNA, the CDR3 is TGTGCCAGCAGCATAGATGTACTCTCGGCTCGCAATGAGCAGTTCTTC. This gives the protein CASSIDVLSARNEQFF.

This chain joins TRBV6-5 and TRBJ1-1; 8 nucleotides match TRBD1. V shed 4 bases, J shed 1 base, and the junction held 8 bases outside the gene matches. This CDR3 is 16 amino acids long. Germline CDR1 is MNHEY and CDR2 is SVGAGI. Here the CDR3 reads CASSWLGGTGNTEAFF. For the CDR3, the DNA is TGTGCCAGCAGTTGGCTAGGGGGGACAGGGAACACTGAAGCTTTCTTT.

The chain combines TRBV21-1 with TRBJ1-2. TRBV21-1 is classified as a pseudogene. The CDR3 has 13 residues. In DNA form, the CDR3 reads TGTGCCAGCAGATATACACCTAACTATGGCTACACCTTC. It specifies CASRYTPNYGYTF.

The chain joins TRBV11-2 to TRBJ1-3; D possibly corresponds to TRBD1 (5 bases). The V gene lost 5 bases and the J gene lost 0 bases, with 17 bases spanning the gap. CDR3 size: 17 residues. CDR1 is SGHAT, CDR2 FQNNGV, per germline. CDR3 residues: CASSPYGTANSGNTIYF. Here the CDR3 DNA reads TGTGCCAGCAGCCCCTACGGGACGGCGAACTCTGGAAACACCATATATTTT.

This clonotype was found a few times. The chain employs TRBV20-1 and TRBJ1-1; TRBD1 is a possible D gene (5 bases). Germline CDR1 is DFQATT and CDR2 is SNEGSKA (reference sequence). This CDR3 comprises 16 residues. Trimming pared 0 bases from V and 10 bases from J, leaving 24 bases between. The CDR3 nucleotides read TGCAGTGCTAGAGATGGAGTCGGGGGAATTGGTCCACGAGCTTTCTTT. Translated, it gives CSARDGVGGIGPRAFF.

This rearrangement joins TRBV2 to TRBJ2-7; 8 nucleotides match TRBD2. The CDR3 runs to 13 residues. Losses at the gene ends were 7 bases for V and 6 bases for J; bases not matched to a gene: 8. Germline lookup yields CDR1 SNHLY and CDR2 FYNNEI. The CDR3 loop is CASTVERGSEQYF. CDR3 nucleotide sequence: TGTGCCAGCACAGTCGAGCGGGGGAGCGAGCAGTACTTC.

V usage is TRBV24-1 and J usage is TRBJ2-7, with 12 bases that match TRBD2. Losses at the gene ends were 4 bases for V and 6 bases for J; bases not matched to a gene: 6. The germline V gene has CDR1 KGHDR and CDR2 SFDVKD. This CDR3 is 15 amino acids long. Here the CDR3 DNA reads TGTGCCACCAGTGACCCTAGCGGGAGGGCCGGCGAGCAGTACTTC. Translation: CATSDPSGRAGEQYF.

The rearrangement uses TRBV6-1 and TRBJ1-1, with D possibly TRBD1 on 5 matching bases. CDR3 size: 14 residues. CDR1 and CDR2 from the germline V gene are MNHNS and SASEGT. The germline V and J ends were trimmed by 8 bases and 1 base, with 14 bases remaining between them. The CDR3 DNA reads TGTGCCAGCCGGGGACGTATTGCGAACACTGAAGCTTTCTTT. Its protein is CASRGRIANTEAFF.

This clonotype appeared once. The rearrangement joins TRBV2 to TRBJ2-4, with D hard to call. The CDR3 contains 16 residues. Germline V gene sequence: CDR1 SNHLY, CDR2 FYNNEI. V was shortened by 7 bases and J by 0 bases, with 16 bases between the two germline ends. The CDR3 nucleotides are TGTGCCAGCACCACCTCCGGCGGCTTAGCCAAAAACATTCAGTACTTC. It is translated as CASTTSGGLAKNIQYF.

This clonotype is a singleton in its sample. V usage is TRBV6-2 or TRBV6-3 and J usage is TRBJ1-5; D gene ambiguous. Germline assignment: CDR1 MNHEY and CDR2 SVGEGT. The CDR3 has 14 residues. V was pared by 3 bases and J by 2 bases, with 8 bases between. This CDR3 is CASSYRRGNQPQHF. In DNA, the CDR3 is TGTGCCAGCAGTTATCGGAGGGGCAATCAGCCCCAGCATTTT.

V usage is TRBV4-1 and J usage is TRBJ1-5, with TRBD1 as a possible D gene (6 bases). Germline V CDR1 and CDR2: MGHRA, YSYEKL. The CDR3 sequence is 16 residues long. V gave up 1 base and J gave up 0 bases, with 10 bases separating them. CDR3 sequence: CASSQVRGNSNQPQHF. In nucleotides, the CDR3 is TGCGCCAGCAGCCAAGTAAGGGGGAATAGCAATCAGCCCCAGCATTTT.

This sequence joins TRBV20-1 and TRBJ2-1; D might be TRBD1 (6 bases). This CDR3 region has 14 residues. The germline V gene has CDR1 DFQATT and CDR2 SNEGSKA (reference sequence). Trimming removed 0 bases at V and 6 bases at J, with 12 bases between. CDR3 in amino acids: CSARDVQGGNEQFF. The CDR3 bases are TGCAGTGCTAGAGATGTTCAAGGGGGCAATGAGCAGTTCTTC.

CDR3 sequence reads: CASSAVKTQYF. The CDR3 bases are TGTGCCAGCAGCGCAGTAAAGACCCAGTACTTC. The chain has TRBV5-4 and TRBJ2-5; D ambiguous. Germline loops: CDR1 SGHNT, CDR2 YYREEE (reference sequence). The CDR3 runs 11 residues. V lost 4 bases and J lost 6, with 7 bases in between.

The chain combines TRBV20-1 with TRBJ1-5, with TRBD1 identical over 7 bases. Germline values: CDR1 DFQATT, CDR2 SNEGSKA (reference sequence). CDR3 length: 13 residues. J was trimmed by 1 base and V by 5 bases; bases with no gene match: 2. The CDR3 sequence is CSAAQGSNQPQHF. The CDR3, as DNA: TGCAGTGCTGCACAGGGGAGCAATCAGCCCCAGCATTTT.

The V and J genes are TRBV7-9 and TRBJ1-1; 8 bases fit TRBD1. This CDR3 is built from 17 residues. V dropped 0 bases and J dropped 0; count of bases not matched to a gene: 6. Germline loops: CDR1 SEHNR, CDR2 FQNEAQ (reference sequence). The CDR3 protein is CASSLALAGGMNTEAFF. CDR3 nucleotides: TGTGCCAGCAGCTTAGCTCTGGCAGGGGGCATGAACACTGAAGCTTTCTTT.

The rearrangement uses TRBV19 and TRBJ2-1, with TRBD2 as a possible D gene (5 bases). The CDR3 spans 11 residues. Per the germline V gene, CDR1 is LNHDA and CDR2 is SQIVND (reference sequence). Trimming shortened V by 7 bases and J by 11 bases, and 12 bases separated the two germline ends. CDR3 sequence reads: CASKGLGKQFF. CDR3 bases: TGTGCCAGTAAAGGACTCGGAAAGCAGTTCTTC.

The rearrangement joins TRBV20-1 to TRBJ1-1; possible D gene TRBD1, 5 bases. This CDR3 region has 14 residues. Germline V gene data show CDR1 as DFQATT and CDR2 as SNEGSKA (reference sequence). V dropped 5 bases and J dropped 8 bases, with 21 bases sitting between them. The CDR3 DNA is TGCAGTGCTTTCGACGCGTCCGTTGGGGGAGAAGCTTTCTTT. Its protein product is CSAFDASVGGEAFF.

The chain combines TRBV6-2 or TRBV6-3 with TRBJ2-7, with TRBD2 as a possible D gene (6 bases). Trimming took off 7 bases at V and 3 bases at J, with 16 bases between the two ends. This CDR3 region has 14 residues. Germline V CDR1 and CDR2: MNHEY, SVGEGT. The CDR3 nucleotides are TGTGCCAGCAACAGACGGGGGAACAACTACGAGCAGTACTTC. This sequence encodes CASNRRGNNYEQYF.

This clonotype was counted a few times. The rearrangement joins TRBV19 to TRBJ1-1, with D possibly being TRBD1 (5 bases). The CDR3 length is 14 residues. CDR1 and CDR2 from the germline V gene are LNHDA and SQIVND (reference sequence). V lost 7 bases to trimming and J lost 1 base, with 13 bases between them. Here the CDR3 reads CASTAGNKNTEAFF. DNA of the CDR3: TGTGCCAGTACAGCAGGGAATAAGAACACTGAAGCTTTCTTT.

CDR3 protein: CSASREATAGELFF. DNA for the CDR3: TGCAGTGCTAGCCGGGAGGCCACGGCCGGGGAGCTGTTTTTT. The V gene is TRBV20-1, the J gene TRBJ2-2, with 7 bases lining up with TRBD2. CDR3 size: 14 residues. CDR1 and CDR2 from the germline V gene are DFQATT and SNEGSKA (reference sequence). Trimming cost V 3 bases and J 6 bases; bases outside gene matches: 7.

CDR3 sequence: CAISPGTGGGFSYNEQFF. The CDR3 DNA is TGTGCCATCAGTCCCGGGACAGGGGGCGGTTTCTCCTACAATGAGCAGTTCTTC. V usage is TRBV10-3 and J usage is TRBJ2-1, with 12 bases fitting TRBD1. Germline assignment: CDR1 ENHRY and CDR2 SYGVKD. The V and J ends lost 5 bases and 0 bases, in that order; junction bases with no gene match: 8. The CDR3 has 18 amino acids.

The chain employs TRBV9 and TRBJ1-2, with D unresolved. This CDR3 region has 12 residues. In germline, CDR1 is SGDLS, CDR2 YYNGEE. Trimming removed 4 bases at V and 8 bases at J, with 12 bases between. The CDR3 nucleotides read TGTGCCAGCAGCCCGGGCTGGGAAGGCTACACCTTC. Residues: CASSPGWEGYTF. The whole variable domain, remainder taken from reference TRBV9 and TRBJ1-2, is DSGVTQTPKHLITATGQRVTLRCSPRSGDLSVYWYQQSLDQGLQFLIQYYNGEERAKGNILERFSAQQFPDLHSELNLSSLELGDSALYFCASSPGWEGYTFGSGTRLTVV.